The 19 T cell receptor beta chains below come from one sample, sequenced in a study of radiotherapy plus CTLA-4 blockade in lung cancer. TCRdb's table, derived via immunoSEQ multiplex PCR, lists solely in-frame clones and lacks some. The repertoire includes tens of thousands of clones, more than 75% of them detected once, and roughly 7% sits in the top ten. Material: peripheral blood, obtained from a patient treated with radiotherapy plus ipilimumab. The receptors derive from a human donor with non-small cell lung cancer who had a complete response to radiotherapy plus ipilimumab.

V usage is TRBV6-4 and J usage is TRBJ1-2; D is possibly TRBD1 (6 bases). V was pared by 4 bases and J by 5 bases, with 14 bases between. CDR3 length: 14 residues. Per germline, CDR1 MRHNA and CDR2 SNTAGT. CDR3 protein: CASSAGARGYGYTF. Written as DNA, the CDR3 is TGTGCCAGCAGTGCGGGGGCCCGGGGATATGGCTACACCTTC.

This chain joins TRBV30 and TRBJ1-1, with 7 positions matching TRBD1. From germline, CDR1 is GTSNPN and CDR2 SVGIG (reference sequence). The ends lost 2 bases at V and 1 base at J; junction bases unmatched: 7. CDR3 size: 15 residues. This CDR3 is CAWSHSGGWNTEAFF. The DNA of the CDR3 is TGTGCCTGGAGTCACTCAGGGGGTTGGAACACTGAAGCTTTCTTT.

This chain uses TRBV4-1 with TRBJ2-1; 9 bases align to TRBD2. The germline gives CDR1 MGHRA, CDR2 YSYEKL. The CDR3 loop spans 15 amino acids. The junction had 9 bases not matched to a gene; V was cut back by 4 bases and J by 8 bases. The CDR3 region is CASSPLGGGAYEQFF. DNA for the CDR3: TGCGCCAGCAGCCCCTTGGGCGGGGGGGCCTATGAGCAGTTCTTC.

The CDR3 nucleotides read TGTGCCAGTAGTAAACACAGGGTCAGCTCCTACAATGAGCAGTTCTTC. Protein sequence: CASSKHRVSSYNEQFF. V gene TRBV19 combines with J gene TRBJ2-1; maybe TRBD1 (6 bases). The V end lost 4 bases, the J end lost 0 bases, and 13 bases lay between the germline ends. Germline CDR1 is LNHDA and CDR2 is SQIVND (reference sequence). The CDR3 loop spans 16 amino acids.

This clone was counted between two and nine times. The V and J genes are TRBV6-5 and TRBJ2-7; D not resolved. V was cut by 5 bases and J by 1 base, with 12 bases left in between. This CDR3 is 14 amino acids long. CDR1 MNHEY and CDR2 SVGAGI come from the germline V gene. The DNA of the CDR3 is TGTGCCAGCAGTGAAGATGGCAGATCCTACGAGCAGTACTTC. It codes for CASSEDGRSYEQYF.

This clone appeared once. The chain combines TRBV7-9 with TRBJ1-4; a weak D match, TRBD1 (5 bases). CDR1 and CDR2 (germline): SEHNR, FQNEAQ (reference sequence). CDR3 length: 15 residues. V was cut by 5 bases and J by 7 bases, with 17 bases left in between. Written as DNA, the CDR3 is TGTGCCAGCAGCCCGTTGGGGACGGGGGGTGAAAAACTGTTTTTT. It specifies CASSPLGTGGEKLFF.

This clone was observed once. This sequence joins TRBV7-2 and TRBJ2-1; D ambiguous. Trimming left V 1 base short and J 4 bases short, with 8 bases between. Germline V lookup: CDR1 SGHTA, CDR2 FQGNSA. This CDR3 has 14 residues. The CDR3 nucleotides are TGTGCCAGCAGCTTAGGGGAAAGGTACAATGAGCAGTTCTTC. This translates into CASSLGERYNEQFF.

The V call is TRBV7-9, the J call TRBJ1-5; D may be TRBD1 (5 bases). Germline assignment: CDR1 SEHNR and CDR2 FQNEAQ (reference sequence). The length of the CDR3 is 16 residues. The germline V and J ends were trimmed by 5 bases and 4 bases, with 18 bases remaining between them. CDR3 DNA: TGTGCCAGCAGCCGCGAAGGGGCAGAAGTTAATCAGCCCCAGCATTTT. It encodes CASSREGAEVNQPQHF.

The V and J genes are TRBV11-2 and TRBJ2-2; 8 nucleotides align to TRBD1. V lost 4 bases, J lost 7 bases, and 11 bases stayed unmatched. Germline loops: CDR1 SGHAT, CDR2 FQNNGV. CDR3 length equals 16 residues. CDR3 sequence reads: CASSSAPQGAGGELFF. The CDR3 coding sequence is TGTGCCAGCAGCTCGGCCCCTCAGGGGGCGGGCGGGGAGCTGTTTTTT.

This clone was found once. The chain recombines TRBV5-4 with TRBJ1-2, with D uncertain. CDR1 and CDR2 from the germline V gene are SGHNT and YYREEE (reference sequence). The V and J ends lost 0 bases and 5 bases respectively, with 8 bases between them. The CDR3 sequence is 13 residues long. The CDR3 is CASSLDRQYGYTF. The DNA of the CDR3 is TGTGCCAGCAGCTTGGACAGACAATATGGCTACACCTTC.

This sequence joins TRBV7-9 and TRBJ1-2; D perhaps matches TRBD1 (5 bases). The ends were cut back, 5 bases at V and 5 bases at J, with 12 bases in the middle. CDR3 size: 13 residues. Per the germline V gene, CDR1 is SEHNR and CDR2 is FQNEAQ (reference sequence). The CDR3 nucleotides are TGTGCCAGCAGCGAGATGACAGATTATGGCTACACCTTC. Protein sequence: CASSEMTDYGYTF.

This clone has more than one count but fewer than ten. The CDR3 reads CASSPNRGGSEQYV. As DNA, the CDR3 is TGTGCCAGCTCCCCAAACCGGGGAGGTAGCGAGCAGTACGTC. The rearrangement uses TRBV18 and TRBJ2-7, with D possibly being TRBD2 (6 bases). This CDR3 has 14 residues. Per the germline V gene, CDR1 is KGHSH and CDR2 is LQKENI. Between the trimmed V and J ends, which lost 6 bases and 6 bases, there was a span of 18 bases.

V is TRBV6-1 and J is TRBJ2-1, with 12 bases matching TRBD1. The V segment lost 2 bases and the J segment 9 bases; nucleotides outside the gene matches: 8. This CDR3 spans 16 amino acids. The germline V gene has CDR1 MNHNS and CDR2 SASEGT. Written as DNA, the CDR3 is TGTGCCAGCAGTGAAACCCTTGGGACAGGGGGCGTTGAGCAGTTCTTC. Translated: CASSETLGTGGVEQFF.

On this clone: A far larger clone differs by one base, so this is likely a read error. The CDR3 reads CASSLEGGGSEAFF. The DNA of the CDR3 is TGCGCCAGCAGCTTGGAAGGGGGCGGGTCTGAAGCTTTCTTT. The V gene is TRBV5-1, the J gene TRBJ1-1; the match to TRBD1 covers 7 bases. V lost 0 bases, J lost 6 bases, and 5 bases stayed unmatched. The germline V gene encodes CDR1 SGHRS and CDR2 YFSETQ. This CDR3 comprises 14 residues.

The J gene is TRBJ2-2, the V gene TRBV29-1; D unresolved. V was trimmed by 0 bases and J by 6 bases, leaving 14 bases between them. Germline loops: CDR1 SQVTM, CDR2 ANQGSEA. This CDR3 region has 15 residues. CDR3 in DNA: TGCAGCGTTGAAGATCAGACGTCGGTTGCCGGGGAGCTGTTTTTT. It translates to CSVEDQTSVAGELFF.

The genes are TRBV13 and TRBJ2-5, with 9 positions matching TRBD2. CDR1 is PRHDT, CDR2 FYEKMQ, per germline (reference sequence). V lost 1 base, J lost 3 bases, and 3 bases stayed unmatched. The CDR3 is 15 amino acids. The CDR3, as DNA: TGTGCCAGCAGCTTAGTCGCTAGCGGGGAAGAGACCCAGTACTTC. Its protein is CASSLVASGEETQYF. The full variable domain, completed using reference TRBV13 and TRBJ2-5, is AAGVIQSPRHLIKEKRETATLKCYPIPRHDTVYWYQQGPGQDPQFLISFYEKMQSDKGSIPDRFSAQQFSDYHSELNMSSLELGDSALYFCASSLVASGEETQYFGPGTRLLVL.

This clone has a single count. The chain has TRBV6-1 and TRBJ1-2; D may be TRBD1 (6 bases). From germline, CDR1 is MNHNS and CDR2 SASEGT. The CDR3 is made up of 15 amino acids. Trimming removed 6 bases from V and 3 bases from J, with 17 bases in between. CDR3 DNA sequence: TGTGCCAGCAGGAGGGTCGACAGGCCCGACTATGGCTACACCTTC. Encoded protein: CASRRVDRPDYGYTF.

This chain connects TRBV5-1 to TRBJ2-5, with D perhaps TRBD2 (6 bases). Trimming cost V 7 bases and J 0 bases, with 16 bases left between them. The CDR3 has 15 residues. Germline V gene data show CDR1 as SGHRS and CDR2 as YFSETQ. The CDR3 loop is CASVPSGRDQETQYF. The CDR3 bases are TGCGCCAGCGTCCCCAGCGGGCGGGACCAAGAGACCCAGTACTTC.

The rearrangement links TRBV6-5 to TRBJ2-5; 8 bases map to TRBD2. This CDR3 contains 15 residues. Germline loops: CDR1 MNHEY, CDR2 SVGAGI. V trimming: 2 bases; J trimming: 4 bases; junction bases outside the gene matches: 6. The CDR3 is CASSYVAGPGETQYF. CDR3 DNA: TGTGCCAGCAGTTACGTAGCGGGGCCGGGAGAGACCCAGTACTTC.